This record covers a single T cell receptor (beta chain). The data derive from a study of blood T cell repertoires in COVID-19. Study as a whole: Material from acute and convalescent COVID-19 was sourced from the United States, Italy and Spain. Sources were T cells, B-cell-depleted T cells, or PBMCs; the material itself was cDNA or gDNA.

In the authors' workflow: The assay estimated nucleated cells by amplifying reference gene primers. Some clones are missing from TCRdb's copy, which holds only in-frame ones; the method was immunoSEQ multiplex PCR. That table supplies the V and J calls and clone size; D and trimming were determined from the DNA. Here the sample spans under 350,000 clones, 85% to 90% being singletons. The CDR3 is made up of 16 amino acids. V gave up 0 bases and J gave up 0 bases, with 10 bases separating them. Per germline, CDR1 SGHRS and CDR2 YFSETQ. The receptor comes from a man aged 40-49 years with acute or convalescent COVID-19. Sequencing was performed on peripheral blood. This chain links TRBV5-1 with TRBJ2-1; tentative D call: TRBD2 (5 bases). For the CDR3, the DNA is TGCGCCAGCAGCTTGGAGCCGGGGATCTCCTACAATGAGCAGTTCTTC. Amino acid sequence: CASSLEPGISYNEQFF.